These 24 T cell receptor beta chains were sequenced from one sample in a study of blood T cell repertoires in COVID-19. Libraries were prepared by immunoSEQ multiplex PCR; TCRdb keeps only in-frame clonotypes and omits some of them. The top ten clones hold 0.95% to 1.1% of a sample with some 360,000 clones, around nine tenths of them seen once. Sequenced sample: PBMCs or T cells enriched from blood (not recorded which). The receptors were gathered from a woman aged 25 to 45 who had been exposed to COVID-19.

V usage is TRBV25-1 and J usage is TRBJ1-1; 9 bases line up with TRBD1. Per germline, CDR1 MGHDK and CDR2 SYGVNS. The CDR3 consists of 15 residues. V was clipped by 3 bases and J by 5 bases; unmatched bases: 7. CDR3 nucleotides: TGTGCCAGCAGTGATCACAGGGGGCCGGGAACTGAAGCTTTCTTT. This gives the protein CASSDHRGPGTEAFF.

The rearrangement joins TRBV28 to TRBJ2-6; 7 bases map to TRBD1. Germline values: CDR1 MDHEN, CDR2 SYDVKM. The CDR3 runs to 20 residues. Trimming removed 6 bases from V and 0 bases from J; junction bases left unmatched: 17. CDR3 sequence: CASRPYNTGVVGSGANVLTF. DNA of the CDR3: TGTGCCAGCAGACCATACAACACAGGGGTGGTCGGCTCTGGGGCCAACGTCCTGACTTTC.

The rearrangement uses TRBV4-1 and TRBJ1-1; 10 nucleotides agree with TRBD1. This CDR3 contains 14 residues. Germline V gene lookup returns CDR1 MGHRA and CDR2 YSYEKL. J gave up 10 bases and V 2 bases, and 7 bases lay outside the gene matches. DNA for the CDR3: TGCGCCAGCAGCCAATCAGGGACAGGGGAGGTAGCTTTCTTT. The encoded protein is CASSQSGTGEVAFF.

The rearrangement joins TRBV28 to TRBJ2-7; 9 positions agree with TRBD1. The V gene's germline CDR1 is MDHEN and CDR2 SYDVKM. The trim removed 4 bases at V and 6 bases at J, leaving 7 bases unmatched. The CDR3 is 14 amino acids. CDR3 sequence: CASSWDRVGSEQYF. The CDR3 nucleotides read TGTGCCAGCAGTTGGGACAGGGTTGGATCCGAGCAGTACTTC.

This chain connects TRBV4-2 to TRBJ1-2; TRBD1 agrees at 9 bases. J gave up 2 bases and V 4 bases, and 2 bases lay outside the gene matches. Germline CDR1 is LGHNA and CDR2 is YNFKEQ. This CDR3 has 14 amino acids. CDR3 amino acids: CASSRTGENYGYTF. DNA for the CDR3: TGTGCCAGCAGCCGGACAGGGGAGAACTATGGCTACACCTTC.

The V gene is TRBV2, the J gene TRBJ2-7, with 15 nucleotides matching TRBD2. The CDR3 is made up of 14 amino acids. V shed 4 bases, J shed 5 bases, and the junction held 0 bases outside the gene matches. Germline V gene data show CDR1 as SNHLY and CDR2 as FYNNEI. The chain's CDR3 is CASSGTSGRDEQYF. The CDR3 nucleotides read TGTGCCAGCAGTGGGACTAGCGGGAGGGACGAGCAGTACTTC.

This clone appeared a single time. The rearrangement joins TRBV14 to TRBJ2-7, with 8 bases matching TRBD1. CDR1 SGHDN and CDR2 FVKESK come from the germline V gene. Trimming cost V 1 base and J 12 bases; bases outside gene matches: 5. The CDR3 extends over 12 amino acids. The CDR3 DNA is TGTGCCAGCAGCCAAGGGACAGGGAGGCCGTACTTC. Protein sequence: CASSQGTGRPYF.

This chain joins TRBV6-4 and TRBJ2-7; perhaps TRBD2 as D (6 bases). The length of the CDR3 is 17 residues. The germline gives CDR1 MRHNA, CDR2 SNTAGT. Trimming pared 0 bases from V and 12 bases from J, leaving 27 bases between. Here the CDR3 reads CASSDSGLAEAPGDRYF. The CDR3 DNA sequence: TGTGCCAGCAGTGACTCGGGCTTAGCGGAAGCCCCAGGTGATCGGTACTTC.

The CDR3 here is CASSTPGQGVYGYTF. Here the CDR3 DNA reads TGTGCCAGCAGTACTCCGGGACAGGGCGTCTATGGCTACACCTTC. This chain links TRBV6-5 with TRBJ1-2; 9 nucleotides align to TRBD1. The germline V gene encodes CDR1 MNHEY and CDR2 SVGAGI. The CDR3 contains 15 residues. Trimming cost V 5 bases and J 4 bases; bases outside gene matches: 8.

Regarding this clone: The junction differs from germline at one of its ends, possibly a read error. The chain combines TRBV29-1 with TRBJ1-2; 11 bases fit TRBD1. CDR3 length equals 14 residues. Germline loops: CDR1 SQVTM, CDR2 ANQGSEA. The CDR3 loop is CSVDRTGGSEGYPF. The CDR3 DNA sequence: TGCAGCGTGGACCGGACAGGGGGCTCGGAGGGTTACCCCTTC.

This chain joins TRBV27 and TRBJ2-5; 7 nucleotides match TRBD1. V lost 2 bases, J lost 5 bases, and 5 bases stayed unmatched. Germline V gene sequence: CDR1 MNHEY, CDR2 SMNVEV (reference sequence). The CDR3 is 14 amino acids. The CDR3, as DNA: TGTGCCAGCAGTTTAAACAGGGGCGGCGAGACCCAGTACTTC. Protein: CASSLNRGGETQYF.

The chain employs TRBV15 and TRBJ1-1; D call uncertain. This CDR3 contains 16 residues. Germline CDR1 and CDR2: LNHNV and YYDKDF (reference sequence). The V and J ends lost 7 bases and 1 base respectively, with 19 bases between them. The CDR3 DNA is TGTGCCACCAACCACTGGTTAGGAGCCCCGAACACTGAAGCTTTCTTT. Protein: CATNHWLGAPNTEAFF.

The chain employs TRBV5-8 and TRBJ2-5; 9 nucleotides align to TRBD1. The germline gives CDR1 SGHTS, CDR2 YDEGEE. The CDR3 extends over 14 amino acids. V was clipped by 4 bases and J by 5 bases; unmatched bases: 6. Here the CDR3 reads CASSPRTGEETQYF. DNA for the CDR3: TGTGCCAGCAGCCCCCGGACAGGGGAGGAGACCCAGTACTTC.

Note on this clone: A read error may be the cause here, since a much bigger clone is one base away. The J gene is TRBJ2-7, the V gene TRBV9; D is perhaps TRBD2 (5 bases). Germline-derived CDR1 and CDR2 are SGDLS and YYNGEE. The CDR3 runs to 11 residues. V dropped 4 bases and J dropped 4 bases, with 6 bases sitting between them. The CDR3 here is CASSRGYEQYF. The CDR3 DNA is TGTGCCAGCAGCCGGGGTTACGAGCAGTACTTC.

The V gene is TRBV29-1, the J gene TRBJ2-7; tentatively, D is TRBD2 (5 bases). CDR3 length equals 11 residues. Germline V gene lookup returns CDR1 SQVTM and CDR2 ANQGSEA. Trimming removed 7 bases at V and 2 bases at J, with 9 bases between. The CDR3 DNA follows: TGCAGCGGGACTGATGCCTACGAGCAGTACTTC. It codes for CSGTDAYEQYF.

The chain links TRBV5-5 to TRBJ1-1, with D perhaps TRBD1 (6 bases). V was shortened by 0 bases and J by 1 base, with 13 bases between the two germline ends. Germline loops: CDR1 SGHKS, CDR2 YYEKEE (reference sequence). The CDR3 sequence is 16 residues long. CDR3 sequence reads: CASSLDGGLSNTEAFF. CDR3 nucleotide sequence: TGTGCCAGCAGCTTGGATGGGGGCCTATCGAACACTGAAGCTTTCTTT.

The V call is TRBV7-6, the J call TRBJ1-4, with TRBD1 identical over 7 bases. This CDR3 contains 16 residues. The germline CDR1 and CDR2 sequences are SGHVS and FNYEAQ. Germline trimming cut 5 bases from V and 0 bases from J; bases unmatched to any gene: 6. CDR3 in DNA: TGTGCCAGCAGCCAACAGGGGCTTGCAACTAATGAAAAACTGTTTTTT. Its translation is CASSQQGLATNEKLFF.

The chain is built from TRBV19 and TRBJ1-1; no clear D gene. V was shortened by 3 bases and J by 3 bases, with 14 bases between the two germline ends. The germline V gene encodes CDR1 LNHDA and CDR2 SQIVND (reference sequence). The CDR3 consists of 15 residues. For the CDR3, the DNA is TGTGCCAGTAGTATTACCCCAAGGGAGGACACTGAAGCTTTCTTT. It yields the protein CASSITPREDTEAFF. Variable domain in full (rest from reference TRBV19 and TRBJ1-1): DGGITQSPKYLFRKEGQNVTLSCEQNLNHDAMYWYRQDPGQGLRLIYYSQIVNDFQKGDIAEGYSVSREKKESFPLTVTSAQKNPTAFYLCASSITPREDTEAFFGQGTRLTVV.

The chain combines TRBV6-2 or TRBV6-3 with TRBJ2-3; TRBD2 aligns across 14 bases. The CDR3 runs 18 residues. The V and J ends lost 6 bases and 2 bases, in that order; junction bases with no gene match: 10. The germline CDR1 and CDR2 sequences are MNHEY and SVGEGT. Here the CDR3 DNA reads TGTGCCAGCAGCCTGACTAGCGGGAGGGCTTGGAACACAGATACGCAGTATTTT. Its protein product is CASSLTSGRAWNTDTQYF.

J is TRBJ2-3 and V is TRBV9; D remains unclear. CDR1 is SGDLS, CDR2 YYNGEE, per germline. CDR3 length: 15 amino acids. Trimming left V 4 bases short and J 0 bases short, with 12 bases between. Here the CDR3 reads CASSLRPGSTDTQYF. The CDR3 DNA sequence: TGTGCCAGCAGCCTCCGCCCCGGGAGCACAGATACGCAGTATTTT. Supplemented by reference TRBV9 and TRBJ2-3, the full variable domain reads DSGVTQTPKHLITATGQRVTLRCSPRSGDLSVYWYQQSLDQGLQFLIQYYNGEERAKGNILERFSAQQFPDLHSELNLSSLELGDSALYFCASSLRPGSTDTQYFGPGTRLTVL.

As DNA, the CDR3 is TGTGCCAGCAGCGCGGGGAGAGATACGCAGTATTTT. This encodes CASSAGRDTQYF. The chain combines TRBV9 with TRBJ2-3; D possibly corresponds to TRBD2 (5 bases). The CDR3 is 12 residues long. Germline V CDR1 and CDR2: SGDLS, YYNGEE. V lost 3 bases, J lost 5 bases, and 7 bases lay in between.

The V call is TRBV27, the J call TRBJ2-2; D possibly corresponds to TRBD2 (5 bases). V lost 3 bases, J lost 5 bases, and 10 bases lay in between. This CDR3 is built from 14 residues. Looked up from germline, CDR1 is MNHEY and CDR2 is SMNVEV (reference sequence). The CDR3 region is CASSFSRTTGELFF. The CDR3 DNA is TGTGCCAGCAGTTTCTCCCGGACTACCGGGGAGCTGTTTTTT.

The V and J genes are TRBV6-5 and TRBJ2-7, with D maybe TRBD2 (5 bases). Germline loops: CDR1 MNHEY, CDR2 SVGAGI. This CDR3 has 15 residues. The ends were cut back, 2 bases at V and 2 bases at J, with 13 bases in the middle. CDR3 region: CASSYGGLNAYEQYF. The DNA of the CDR3 is TGTGCCAGCAGTTACGGTGGACTGAATGCCTACGAGCAGTACTTC.

The chain links TRBV2 to TRBJ2-7; 10 nucleotides agree with TRBD2. In germline, CDR1 is SNHLY, CDR2 FYNNEI. With V trimmed by 2 bases and J by 6 bases, 7 bases remained unmatched. CDR3 length: 15 residues. CDR3 in DNA: TGTGCCAGCAGTGAAACAGCGGGAGGGCCTGGCGAGCAGTACTTC. Amino acids: CASSETAGGPGEQYF.